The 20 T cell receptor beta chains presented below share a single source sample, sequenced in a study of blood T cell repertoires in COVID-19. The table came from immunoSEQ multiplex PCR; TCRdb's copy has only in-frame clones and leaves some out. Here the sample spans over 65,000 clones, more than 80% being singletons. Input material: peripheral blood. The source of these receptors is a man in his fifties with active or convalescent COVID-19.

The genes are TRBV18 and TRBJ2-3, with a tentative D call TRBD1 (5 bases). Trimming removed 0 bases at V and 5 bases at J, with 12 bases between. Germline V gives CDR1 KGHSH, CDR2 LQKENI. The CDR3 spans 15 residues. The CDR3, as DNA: TGTGCCAGCTCACCACCGGGGCTACCCGTAGATACGCAGTATTTT. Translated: CASSPPGLPVDTQYF.

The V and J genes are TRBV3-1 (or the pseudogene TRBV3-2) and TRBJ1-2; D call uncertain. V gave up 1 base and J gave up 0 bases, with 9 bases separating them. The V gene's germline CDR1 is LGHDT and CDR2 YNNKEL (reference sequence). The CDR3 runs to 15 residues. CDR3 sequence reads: CASSQAPTANYGYTF. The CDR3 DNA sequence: TGTGCCAGCAGCCAAGCCCCCACAGCTAACTATGGCTACACCTTC.

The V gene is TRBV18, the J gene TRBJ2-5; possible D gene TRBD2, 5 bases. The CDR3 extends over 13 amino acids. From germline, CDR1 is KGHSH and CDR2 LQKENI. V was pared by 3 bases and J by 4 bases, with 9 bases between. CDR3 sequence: CASSPLEGETQYF. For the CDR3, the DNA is TGTGCCAGCTCACCCCTTGAGGGAGAGACCCAGTACTTC.

The CDR3 nucleotides read TGTGCTAGTGGTTTGGTTATAGGGGGTAGCTATGGCTACACCTTC. Translating gives CASGLVIGGSYGYTF. The chain couples TRBV12-5 to TRBJ1-2; D is perhaps TRBD1 (6 bases). Germline lookup yields CDR1 LGHNT and CDR2 FRNRAP. Trimming shortened V by 0 bases and J by 4 bases, and 12 bases separated the two germline ends. This CDR3 is 15 amino acids long. The full variable domain, with the rest looked up from reference TRBV12-5 and TRBJ1-2, is DARVTQTPRHKVTEMGQEVTMRCQPILGHNTVFWYRQTMMQGLELLAYFRNRAPLDDSGMPKDRFSAEMPDATLATLKIQPSEPRDSAVYFCASGLVIGGSYGYTFGSGTRLTVV.

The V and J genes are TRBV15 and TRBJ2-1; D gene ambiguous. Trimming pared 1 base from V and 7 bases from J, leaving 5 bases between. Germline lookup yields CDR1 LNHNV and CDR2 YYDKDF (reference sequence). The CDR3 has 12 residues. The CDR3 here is CATSRVRNEQFF. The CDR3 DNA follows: TGTGCCACCAGCAGAGTACGGAATGAGCAGTTCTTC. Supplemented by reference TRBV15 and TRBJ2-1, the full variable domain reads DAMVIQNPRYQVTQFGKPVTLSCSQTLNHNVMYWYQQKSSQAPKLLFHYYDKDFNNEADTPDNFQSRRPNTSFCFLDIRSPGLGDTAMYLCATSRVRNEQFFGPGTRLTVL.

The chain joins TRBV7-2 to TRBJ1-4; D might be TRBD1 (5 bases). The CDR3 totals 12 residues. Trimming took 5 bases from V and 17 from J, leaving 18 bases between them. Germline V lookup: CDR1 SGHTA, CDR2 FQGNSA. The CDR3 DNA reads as TGTGCCAGCAGCCCCGGGGGACCCAGGATTTTTTTT. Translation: CASSPGGPRIFF. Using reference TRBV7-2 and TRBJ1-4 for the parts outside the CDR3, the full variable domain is GAGVSQSPSNKVTEKGKDVELRCDPISGHTALYWYRQSLGQGLEFLIYFQGNSAPDKSGLPSDRFSAERTGGSVSTLTIQRTQQEDSAVYLCASSPGGPRIFFGSGTQLSVL.

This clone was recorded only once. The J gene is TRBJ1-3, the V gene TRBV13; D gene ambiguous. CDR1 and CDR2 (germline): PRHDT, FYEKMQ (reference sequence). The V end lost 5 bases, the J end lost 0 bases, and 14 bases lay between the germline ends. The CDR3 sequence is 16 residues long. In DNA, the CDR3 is TGTGCCAGCAGCACTAGAGGACGGATCTCTGGAAACACCATATATTTT. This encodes CASSTRGRISGNTIYF.

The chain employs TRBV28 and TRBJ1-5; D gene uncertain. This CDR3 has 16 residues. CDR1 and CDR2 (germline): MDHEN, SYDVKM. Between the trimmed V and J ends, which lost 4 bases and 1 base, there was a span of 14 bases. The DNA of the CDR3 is TGTGCCAGCAGTTCCTCGACGGAGTGGAGCAATCAGCCCCAGCATTTT. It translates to CASSSSTEWSNQPQHF.

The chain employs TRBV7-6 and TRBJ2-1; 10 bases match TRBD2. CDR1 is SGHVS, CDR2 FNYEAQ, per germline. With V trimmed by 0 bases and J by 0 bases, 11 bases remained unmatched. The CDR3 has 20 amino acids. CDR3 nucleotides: TGTGCCAGCAGCTTAGCGGTTAGCGGGGGGCTTCTCAGCTCCTACAATGAGCAGTTCTTC. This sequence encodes CASSLAVSGGLLSSYNEQFF.

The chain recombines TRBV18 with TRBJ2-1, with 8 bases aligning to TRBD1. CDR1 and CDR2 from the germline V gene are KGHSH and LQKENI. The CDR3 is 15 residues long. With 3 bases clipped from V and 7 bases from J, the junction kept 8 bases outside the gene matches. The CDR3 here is CASSPQTGDGNEQFF. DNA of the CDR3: TGTGCCAGCTCACCGCAGACAGGGGATGGGAATGAGCAGTTCTTC.

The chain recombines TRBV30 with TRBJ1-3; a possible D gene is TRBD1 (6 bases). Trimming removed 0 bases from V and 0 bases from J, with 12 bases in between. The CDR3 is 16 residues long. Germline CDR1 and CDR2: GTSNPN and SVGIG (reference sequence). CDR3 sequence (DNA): TGTGCCTGGAGTGTATGGGCGGACAGCTCTGGAAACACCATATATTTT. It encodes CAWSVWADSSGNTIYF.

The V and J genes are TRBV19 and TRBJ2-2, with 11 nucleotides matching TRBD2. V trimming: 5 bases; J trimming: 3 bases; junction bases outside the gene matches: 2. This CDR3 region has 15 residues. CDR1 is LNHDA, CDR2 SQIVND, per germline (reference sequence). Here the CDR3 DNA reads TGTGCCAGTAGTCCGACTAGCGGGGACACCGGGGAGCTGTTTTTT. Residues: CASSPTSGDTGELFF.

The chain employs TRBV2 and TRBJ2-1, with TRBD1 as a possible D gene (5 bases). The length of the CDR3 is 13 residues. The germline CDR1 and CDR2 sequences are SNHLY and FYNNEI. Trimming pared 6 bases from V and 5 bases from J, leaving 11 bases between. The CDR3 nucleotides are TGTGCCAGCAGCACTGACAGAAACAATGAGCAGTTCTTC. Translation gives CASSTDRNNEQFF.

CDR3 residues: CASRLTSGRSYEQYF. Here the CDR3 DNA reads TGTGCCAGCAGATTGACTAGCGGGAGGTCCTACGAGCAGTACTTC. The V and J genes are TRBV7-9 and TRBJ2-7; TRBD2 matches at 13 bases. The CDR3 extends over 15 amino acids. Trimming removed 6 bases from V and 1 base from J; junction bases left unmatched: 3. The germline V gene has CDR1 SEHNR and CDR2 FQNEAQ (reference sequence).

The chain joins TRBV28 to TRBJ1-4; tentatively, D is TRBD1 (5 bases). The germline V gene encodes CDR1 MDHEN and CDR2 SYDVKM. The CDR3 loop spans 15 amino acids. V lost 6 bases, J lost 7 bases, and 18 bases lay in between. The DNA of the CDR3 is TGTGCCAGCAGGTCCCCGGGGGTTTGGGGTGAAAAACTGTTTTTT. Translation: CASRSPGVWGEKLFF.

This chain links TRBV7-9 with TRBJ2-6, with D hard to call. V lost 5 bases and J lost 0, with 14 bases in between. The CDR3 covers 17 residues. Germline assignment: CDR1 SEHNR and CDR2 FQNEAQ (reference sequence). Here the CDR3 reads CASSIAAYSSGANVLTF. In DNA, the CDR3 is TGTGCCAGCAGCATCGCCGCGTATAGCTCTGGGGCCAACGTCCTGACTTTC.

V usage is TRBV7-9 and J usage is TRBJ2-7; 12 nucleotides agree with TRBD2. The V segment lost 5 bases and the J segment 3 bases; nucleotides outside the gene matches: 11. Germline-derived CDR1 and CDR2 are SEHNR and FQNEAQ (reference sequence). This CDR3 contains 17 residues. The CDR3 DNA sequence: TGTGCCAGCAGCCCGAGACCGGGACTAGCGGGCGGCTACGAGCAGTACTTC. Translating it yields CASSPRPGLAGGYEQYF.

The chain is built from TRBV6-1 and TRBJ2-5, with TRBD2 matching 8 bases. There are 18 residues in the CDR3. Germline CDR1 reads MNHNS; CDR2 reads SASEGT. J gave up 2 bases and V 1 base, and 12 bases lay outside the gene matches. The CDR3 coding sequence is TGTGCCAGCAGTGAAGGCCTCGGTTTCGCGGGGGGTCAAGAGACCCAGTACTTC. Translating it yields CASSEGLGFAGGQETQYF.

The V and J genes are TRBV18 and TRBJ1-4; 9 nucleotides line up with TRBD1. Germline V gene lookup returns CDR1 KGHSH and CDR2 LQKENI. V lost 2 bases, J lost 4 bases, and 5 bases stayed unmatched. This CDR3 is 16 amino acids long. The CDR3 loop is CASSPATGGRNEKLFF. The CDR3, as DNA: TGTGCCAGCTCACCAGCGACAGGGGGTCGTAATGAAAAACTGTTTTTT.

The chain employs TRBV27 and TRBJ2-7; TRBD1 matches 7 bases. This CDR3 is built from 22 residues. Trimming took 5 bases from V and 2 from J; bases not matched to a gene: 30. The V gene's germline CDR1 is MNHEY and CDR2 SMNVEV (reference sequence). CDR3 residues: CASSPPPLRPAMRGRNTYEQYF. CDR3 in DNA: TGTGCCAGCAGTCCGCCCCCGCTACGGCCCGCTATGAGGGGGCGGAATACCTACGAGCAGTACTTC.